This record looks at one T cell receptor (beta chain) sequence and its context. The sample originates from a study of blood T cell repertoires in COVID-19. This CDR3 has 16 residues. Germline V gene sequence: CDR1 SGHAT, CDR2 FQNNGV. Trimming took 1 base from V and 0 from J, leaving 10 bases between them. Sequencing used immunoSEQ multiplex PCR; TCRdb keeps in-frame clones, though not all of them. The sample contains around 160,000 clones, around 80% of which appear only once. The TCR sequence derives from a man aged 55-75 years with active or convalescent COVID-19. This chain connects TRBV11-2 to TRBJ1-3, with D possibly being TRBD1 (5 bases). The sequenced sample consisted of peripheral blood. The CDR3 DNA is TGTGCCAGCAGCTTAGTTCTGACAGTCTCTGGAAACACCATATATTTT. As protein: CASSLVLTVSGNTIYF.